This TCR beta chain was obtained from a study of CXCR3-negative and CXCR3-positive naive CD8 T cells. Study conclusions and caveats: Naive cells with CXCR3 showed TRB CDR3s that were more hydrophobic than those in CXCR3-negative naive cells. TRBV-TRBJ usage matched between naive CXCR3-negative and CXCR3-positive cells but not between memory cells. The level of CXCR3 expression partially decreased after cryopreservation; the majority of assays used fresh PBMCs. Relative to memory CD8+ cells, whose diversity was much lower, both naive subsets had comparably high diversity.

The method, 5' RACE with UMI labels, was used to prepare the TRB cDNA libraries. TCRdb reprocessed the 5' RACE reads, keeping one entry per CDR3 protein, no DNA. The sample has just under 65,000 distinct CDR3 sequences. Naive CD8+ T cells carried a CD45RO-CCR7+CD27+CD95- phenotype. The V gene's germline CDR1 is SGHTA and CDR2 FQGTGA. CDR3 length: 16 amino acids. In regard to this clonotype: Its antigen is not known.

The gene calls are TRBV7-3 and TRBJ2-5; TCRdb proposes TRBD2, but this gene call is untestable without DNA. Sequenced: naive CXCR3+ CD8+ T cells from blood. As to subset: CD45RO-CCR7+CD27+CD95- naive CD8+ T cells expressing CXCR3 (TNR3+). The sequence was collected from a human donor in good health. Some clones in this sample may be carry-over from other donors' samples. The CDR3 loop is CASSLGLAGVQETQYF.